This T cell receptor beta chain originates from a study of beta chain features in type 1 diabetes. Overall study findings and caveats: Patients showed naive, central memory and Treg TCRB repertoires that appeared more similar than those of healthy donors.

cDNA synthesis used the whole RNA isolate, giving expressed TCRB sequences. Some clones are missing from TCRdb's copy, which holds only in-frame ones; the method was immunoSEQ multiplex PCR. The sample holds roughly 310,000 clones, approximately 10% seen once. About this clone itself: Its antigen is as yet unknown.

The CDR3 is 12 amino acids. This chain connects TRBV21-1 to TRBJ1-1. TRBV21-1 is deemed a pseudogene. Input material: naive CD4+ T cells from blood. This clonotype was obtained from a woman in her twenties or thirties in good health. This chain's CDR3 is CASSIRGEEAFF. The CDR3 nucleotides read TGTGCCAGCAGCATTCGCGGGGAAGAAGCTTTCTTT.